The 24 T cell receptor beta chains listed next were all sequenced from one sample in a study of blood T cell repertoires in COVID-19. Profiling relied on immunoSEQ multiplex PCR, and the TCRdb table lists in-frame clones only, not all of them. The table records fewer than 250,000 clones, roughly 84% of them present only once. Material for sequencing was peripheral blood. All receptors derive from a woman aged 45-59 years with acute or convalescent COVID-19.

The rearrangement links TRBV5-1 to TRBJ1-1; 7 nucleotides line up with TRBD1. The junction had 9 bases not matched to a gene; V was cut back by 3 bases and J by 4 bases. From germline, CDR1 is SGHRS and CDR2 YFSETQ. The CDR3 is 15 residues long. The CDR3 sequence: CASSWGDRVSTEAFF. CDR3 in DNA: TGCGCCAGCAGCTGGGGAGACAGGGTGAGCACTGAAGCTTTCTTT.

The chain carries TRBV19 and TRBJ1-2; perhaps TRBD1 as D (5 bases). V was shortened by 1 base and J by 4 bases, with 13 bases between the two germline ends. Germline CDR1 reads LNHDA; CDR2 reads SQIVND (reference sequence). The CDR3 sequence is 15 residues long. The CDR3 region is CASSIGRQKTYGYTF. DNA for the CDR3: TGTGCCAGTAGTATAGGGAGACAGAAAACCTATGGCTACACCTTC.

The chain carries TRBV19 and TRBJ2-7, with 8 bases lining up with TRBD2. The CDR3 extends over 12 amino acids. Losses at the gene ends were 8 bases for V and 2 bases for J; bases not matched to a gene: 2. CDR1 is LNHDA and CDR2 is SQIVND in the germline V gene (reference sequence). CDR3 amino acids: CASEGLAYEQYF. The CDR3 DNA reads as TGTGCCAGTGAGGGACTAGCCTACGAGCAGTACTTC.

In this sample, this clone turned up many times. The sample carries other DNA sequences with the same CDR3. The rearrangement joins TRBV28 to TRBJ2-7, with TRBD2 matching 7 bases. CDR3 length: 14 residues. Germline values: CDR1 MDHEN, CDR2 SYDVKM. The V segment lost 6 bases and the J segment 4 bases; nucleotides outside the gene matches: 9. CDR3 nucleotide sequence: TGTGCCAGCAGGCCGGCGGGGGTGGGGTACGAGCAGTACTTC. Its translation: CASRPAGVGYEQYF.

This clone is a singleton in its sample. The rearrangement joins TRBV7-2 to TRBJ2-1, with TRBD1 matching 7 bases. Trimming cost V 2 bases and J 8 bases; bases outside gene matches: 0. Germline V gene data show CDR1 as SGHTA and CDR2 as FQGNSA. This CDR3 spans 12 amino acids. CDR3 loop: CASSLRGHEQFF. In DNA, the CDR3 is TGTGCCAGCAGCTTAAGGGGGCATGAGCAGTTCTTC.

This chain connects TRBV28 to TRBJ2-3, with 8 bases identical to TRBD1. Trimming took 7 bases from V and 5 from J; bases not matched to a gene: 11. Germline V gives CDR1 MDHEN, CDR2 SYDVKM. The length of the CDR3 is 15 residues. The DNA for the CDR3 is TGTGCCAGCACCTCCCACGGACAGGGAGGAGATACGCAGTATTTT. This translates into CASTSHGQGGDTQYF.

The chain uses TRBV27 and TRBJ2-7, with TRBD2 as a possible D gene (5 bases). The CDR3 consists of 13 residues. Per the germline V gene, CDR1 is MNHEY and CDR2 is SMNVEV (reference sequence). The V end was cut by 5 bases, the J end by 2 bases, with 10 bases between. DNA for the CDR3: TGTGCCAGCAGTGTACTAGGGCCCTACGAGCAGTACTTC. It translates to CASSVLGPYEQYF.

The chain combines TRBV7-2 with TRBJ1-1; weak D call: TRBD1 (5 bases). Trimming shortened V by 1 base and J by 4 bases, and 13 bases separated the two germline ends. The CDR3 covers 15 residues. Germline values: CDR1 SGHTA, CDR2 FQGNSA. CDR3 region: CASSLVSGGSTEAFF. CDR3 nucleotide sequence: TGTGCCAGCAGCTTAGTCAGCGGGGGGAGCACTGAAGCTTTCTTT.

This chain links TRBV19 with TRBJ1-2, with 7 bases aligning to TRBD1. The germline gives CDR1 LNHDA, CDR2 SQIVND (reference sequence). This CDR3 comprises 13 residues. V lost 5 bases and J lost 7; bases outside the gene matches: 7. CDR3 DNA: TGTGCCAGTAGTGTCGACAGGGATCTTGGCTACACCTTC. Amino acid sequence: CASSVDRDLGYTF. The full variable domain, its missing parts supplied by reference TRBV19 and TRBJ1-2, is DGGITQSPKYLFRKEGQNVTLSCEQNLNHDAMYWYRQDPGQGLRLIYYSQIVNDFQKGDIAEGYSVSREKKESFPLTVTSAQKNPTAFYLCASSVDRDLGYTFGSGTRLTVV.

The rearrangement links TRBV12-3 or TRBV12-4 to TRBJ1-2; TRBD1 matches 7 bases. J was trimmed by 5 bases and V by 3 bases; bases with no gene match: 0. The CDR3 contains 12 residues. For the CDR3, the DNA is TGTGCCAGCAGTTTGACAGGGTATGGCTACACCTTC. Protein: CASSLTGYGYTF.

This chain connects TRBV5-4 to TRBJ2-1, with D possibly being TRBD2 (6 bases). V was shortened by 0 bases and J by 8 bases, with 18 bases between the two germline ends. The germline V gene encodes CDR1 SGHNT and CDR2 YYREEE (reference sequence). The CDR3 is 16 amino acids. CDR3: CASSLDAGSVRDEQFF. The CDR3 DNA is TGTGCCAGCAGCTTGGATGCGGGATCGGTCAGGGATGAGCAGTTCTTC.

V gene TRBV3-1 (or the pseudogene TRBV3-2) combines with J gene TRBJ2-7, with 7 bases identical to TRBD2. This CDR3 comprises 18 residues. The V gene's germline CDR1 is LGHDT and CDR2 YNNKEL (reference sequence). Trimming removed 2 bases from V and 0 bases from J; junction bases left unmatched: 13. CDR3 nucleotides: TGTGCCAGCAGCCAATCCGGAAAAACTAGCGTGAGCTCCTACGAGCAGTACTTC. Its translation is CASSQSGKTSVSSYEQYF.

V gene TRBV19 combines with J gene TRBJ1-2, with 7 positions matching TRBD1. Germline V gene data show CDR1 as LNHDA and CDR2 as SQIVND (reference sequence). With 6 bases clipped from V and 8 bases from J, the junction kept 9 bases outside the gene matches. This CDR3 is built from 13 residues. CDR3 bases: TGTGCCAGTAGACCAGGGACAGCCCGAGGCTACACCTTC. Translating it yields CASRPGTARGYTF.

In this sample, this clone turned up a few times. The genes are TRBV5-6 and TRBJ1-1; TRBD1 might be the D (5 bases). Germline CDR1 is SGHDT and CDR2 is YYEEEE. V was cut by 4 bases and J by 5 bases, with 15 bases left in between. The CDR3 runs to 14 residues. CDR3 nucleotides: TGTGCCAGCAGCCGAGCGGGGCAAAGGACTGAAGCTTTCTTT. Translating gives CASSRAGQRTEAFF.

The rearrangement uses TRBV5-1 and TRBJ2-6; the D gene is possibly TRBD1 (6 bases). V was trimmed by 5 bases and J by 5 bases, leaving 11 bases between them. Germline V gene data show CDR1 as SGHRS and CDR2 as YFSETQ. The CDR3 runs 14 residues. CDR3: CASRGAQRANVLTF. The CDR3 DNA sequence: TGCGCCAGCAGGGGGGCACAAAGGGCCAACGTCCTGACTTTC.

The chain has TRBV5-4 and TRBJ2-7; D may be TRBD2 (6 bases). Germline values: CDR1 SGHNT, CDR2 YYREEE (reference sequence). V shed 4 bases and J shed 3 bases, with 17 bases lying between them. The CDR3 contains 15 residues. This chain's CDR3 is CASSAAGTSRYEQYF. The DNA of the CDR3 is TGTGCCAGCAGCGCGGCCGGGACTTCCCGCTACGAGCAGTACTTC.

This clone occurred a few times. The rearrangement links TRBV20-1 to TRBJ1-6; tentatively, D is TRBD1 (6 bases). Germline V lookup: CDR1 DFQATT, CDR2 SNEGSKA (reference sequence). The V end lost 3 bases, the J end lost 6 bases, and 12 bases lay between the germline ends. The CDR3 has 14 residues. CDR3 amino acids: CSASWGGPNSPLHF. CDR3 DNA sequence: TGCAGTGCTAGTTGGGGGGGGCCTAATTCACCCCTCCACTTT.

J is TRBJ2-7 and V is TRBV27; D not resolved. This CDR3 contains 14 residues. The germline V and J ends were trimmed by 8 bases and 5 bases, with 19 bases remaining between them. Germline-derived CDR1 and CDR2 are MNHEY and SMNVEV (reference sequence). CDR3 DNA: TGTGCCAGCCGAGGTACCCCTAAGAGAGACGAGCAGTACTTC. It yields the protein CASRGTPKRDEQYF.

The CDR3 nucleotides read TGCGCCAGCAGGCGGACAGGGAACAATGAGCAGTTCTTC. It encodes CASRRTGNNEQFF. This chain links TRBV4-1 with TRBJ2-1, with 8 bases lining up with TRBD1. This CDR3 comprises 13 residues. Germline V CDR1 and CDR2: MGHRA, YSYEKL. V shed 6 bases and J 5 bases; nucleotides not matched to a gene: 3.

The chain uses TRBV3-1 (or the pseudogene TRBV3-2) and TRBJ1-1, with D perhaps matching TRBD1 (5 bases). CDR1 and CDR2 from the germline V gene are LGHDT and YNNKEL (reference sequence). CDR3 size: 13 residues. The V end was cut by 1 base, the J end by 11 bases, with 14 bases between. The CDR3 loop reads CASSQGQAGGAFF. Written as DNA, the CDR3 is TGTGCCAGCAGCCAAGGTCAGGCGGGGGGGGCTTTCTTT.

This clone came up a few times. The chain recombines TRBV11-3 with TRBJ2-1; the match to TRBD2 covers 8 bases. J was trimmed by 4 bases and V by 0 bases; bases with no gene match: 8. This CDR3 has 17 residues. Germline CDR1 SGHNT, CDR2 YENEEA. CDR3 DNA sequence: TGTGCCAGCAGCTTAGATCCGGGGGGGGCCGGATACAATGAGCAGTTCTTC. It specifies CASSLDPGGAGYNEQFF.

The chain has TRBV28 and TRBJ1-1; D is perhaps TRBD1 (6 bases). Germline CDR1 and CDR2: MDHEN and SYDVKM. The CDR3 contains 14 residues. The ends were cut back, 3 bases at V and 3 bases at J, with 11 bases in the middle. The CDR3 region has the DNA TGTGCCAGCAGTTTGGCAGGGGTGGACACTGAAGCTTTCTTT. Amino acid sequence: CASSLAGVDTEAFF.

The J gene is TRBJ2-2, the V gene TRBV30; tentative D call: TRBD2 (5 bases). V lost 0 bases to trimming and J lost 6 bases, with 14 bases between them. Per germline, CDR1 GTSNPN and CDR2 SVGIG (reference sequence). CDR3 length equals 15 residues. Here the CDR3 reads CAWSVPGYRSGELFF. DNA of the CDR3: TGTGCCTGGAGTGTACCGGGGTATCGATCCGGGGAGCTGTTTTTT. The full variable domain, rest sourced from reference TRBV30 and TRBJ2-2, is SQTIHQWPATLVQPVGSPLSLECTVEGTSNPNLYWYRQAAGRGLQLLFYSVGIGQISSEVPQNLSASRPQDRQFILSSKKLLLSDSGFYLCAWSVPGYRSGELFFGEGSRLTVL.

This CDR3 is CASSLAPLGGVYGYTF. In DNA, the CDR3 is TGTGCCAGCAGCTTAGCCCCCCTAGGGGGCGTCTATGGCTACACCTTC. The chain couples TRBV7-9 to TRBJ1-2; 7 bases match TRBD1. The CDR3 loop spans 16 amino acids. The V and J ends lost 0 bases and 4 bases, in that order; junction bases with no gene match: 8. Looked up from germline, CDR1 is SEHNR and CDR2 is FQNEAQ (reference sequence).